The 2 T cell receptor beta chains below all came from one sample that was sequenced in a study of immune evolution from preneoplasia to lung adenocarcinoma. Here immunoSEQ multiplex PCR was the method, and the copy in TCRdb shows in-frame clones only, minus some. The table records approximately 9,000 clones, about 81% of them present only once. Sequenced input: FFPE minimally invasive lung adenocarcinoma tissue. Receptor source: a person aged 65 to 85 with lung adenocarcinoma.

This chain links TRBV11-1 with TRBJ2-2; D uncertain. Germline V gives CDR1 SGHAT, CDR2 FQDESV (reference sequence). Trimming cost V 2 bases and J 6 bases, with 10 bases left between them. The CDR3 length is 14 residues. This CDR3 is CASSLNPGAGELFF. DNA of the CDR3: TGTGCCAGCAGCTTAAACCCAGGCGCCGGGGAGCTGTTTTTT.

V usage is TRBV30 and J usage is TRBJ1-1; 8 bases are shared with TRBD1. The germline gives CDR1 GTSNPN, CDR2 SVGIG (reference sequence). There are 15 residues in the CDR3. The trim removed 2 bases at V and 7 bases at J, leaving 12 bases unmatched. CDR3 sequence (DNA): TGTGCCTGGAGTAAACTTTCTTCAGGGGGCGTTGAAGCTTTCTTT. Its translation is CAWSKLSSGGVEAFF.